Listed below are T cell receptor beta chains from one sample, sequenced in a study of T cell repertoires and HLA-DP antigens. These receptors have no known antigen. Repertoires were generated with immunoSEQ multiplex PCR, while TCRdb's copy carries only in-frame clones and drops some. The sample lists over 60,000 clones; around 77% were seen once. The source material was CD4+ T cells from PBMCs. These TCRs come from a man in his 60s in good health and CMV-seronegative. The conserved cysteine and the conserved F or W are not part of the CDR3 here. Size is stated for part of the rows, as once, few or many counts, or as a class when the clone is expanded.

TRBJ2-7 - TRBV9 ASSVTGAYEQY
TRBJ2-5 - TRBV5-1 ASSPTRAAQETQY
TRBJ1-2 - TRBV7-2 ASSLGLRGLISYGYT
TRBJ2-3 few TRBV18 ASSPRSSGFADTQY
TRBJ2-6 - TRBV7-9 ASSSYREKGANVLT
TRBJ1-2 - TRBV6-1 ASSEWGDPYGYT
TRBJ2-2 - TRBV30 AWRGTGPGRAGELF
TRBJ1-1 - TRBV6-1 ASSEHLGNTEAF
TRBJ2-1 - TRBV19 ASSRDSLYNEQF
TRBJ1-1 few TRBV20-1 SAREGEAF
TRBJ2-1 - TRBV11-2 ASRPTSGGAYEQF
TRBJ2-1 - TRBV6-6 ASSPREAVTYNEQF
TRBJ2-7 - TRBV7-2 ASSFVHEQY
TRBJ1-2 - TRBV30 AWSVPEARYYGYT
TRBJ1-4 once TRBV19 ASSMKPSNEKLF
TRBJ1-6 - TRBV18 ASSPVQDVNSPLH
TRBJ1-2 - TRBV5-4 ASSTGTVYGYT
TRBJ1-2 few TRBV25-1 ASSGRLYGYT
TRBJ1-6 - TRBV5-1 ASSFGQGESPLH
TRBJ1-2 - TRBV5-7 ASSLGNLLRTFNYGYT
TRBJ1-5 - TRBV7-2 ASSLGGPNQPQH
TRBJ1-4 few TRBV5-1 ASTILGATNEKLF
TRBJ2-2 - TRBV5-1 ASRRDRVEELF
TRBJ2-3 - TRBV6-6 ASSYGVSTDTQY
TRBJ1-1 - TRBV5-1 ASSLDRPNLNTEAF
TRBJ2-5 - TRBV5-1 ASSLGSGREETQY
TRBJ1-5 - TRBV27 ASSSSTGYQPQH
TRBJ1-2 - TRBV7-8 ASSLERTGYGYT
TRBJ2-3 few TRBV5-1 ASSPMSLGVARDTQY
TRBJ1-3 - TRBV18 ASSPPRGPGNTIY
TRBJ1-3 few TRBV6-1 ASTINSGNTIY
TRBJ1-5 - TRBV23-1 ASSQSCQPQH
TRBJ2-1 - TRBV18 ASSREVGSYNEQF
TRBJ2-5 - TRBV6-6 ASSGGPETQY
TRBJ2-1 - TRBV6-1 ASGASGGNEQF
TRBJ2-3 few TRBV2 ASSVPGAPYSTDTQY
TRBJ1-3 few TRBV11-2 ASSRDAGNTIY
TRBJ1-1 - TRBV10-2 ASSGDRNTEAF
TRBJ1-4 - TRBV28 ASSSRWGSPNEKLF
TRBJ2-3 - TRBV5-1 ASSLAAGTDTQY
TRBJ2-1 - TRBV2 ASLKREGYNEQF
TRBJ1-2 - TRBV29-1 SVEPRQGSNYGYT
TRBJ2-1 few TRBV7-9 ASSLAWGLATEQF
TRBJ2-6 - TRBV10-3 AISEIQFSGANVLT
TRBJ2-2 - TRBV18 ASSPLGTGGELF
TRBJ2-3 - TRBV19 ASSNRDVDTQY
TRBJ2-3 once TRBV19 ASKPSTDTQY